This T cell receptor (beta chain) appears in the sequencing data of a study of response to subunit inactivated influenza vaccine. Germline-derived CDR1 and CDR2 are MNHEY and SVGEGT. Deletions cut 2 bases from V and 5 bases from J, with 6 bases between. This CDR3 has 13 amino acids. TCRdb itself ran the RT-PCR reads through MiXCR, one entry per CDR3 protein. The table lists about 520,000 distinct CDR3 sequences, approximately 7.3% of them singletons. V gene TRBV6-2 or TRBV6-3 combines with J gene TRBJ2-2, with unresolved D. The specimen comprised PBMCs from blood, sampled 23 to 25 months after vaccination. This receptor was taken from a man aged 45 to 70 who received an inactivated influenza vaccine. The CDR3 nucleotides are TGTGCCAGCAGTTACGGGGTAACCGGGGAGCTGTTTTTT. Translating it yields CASSYGVTGELFF.